The 14 T cell receptor beta chains in this list originate from one sample, sequenced in a study of blood T cell repertoires in COVID-19. Sequenced by immunoSEQ multiplex PCR; TCRdb stores in-frame clones only, minus some. In the table there are under 100,000 clones, about 89% of which are singletons. The sequenced sample was peripheral blood. These receptors were obtained from a man in his 60s with COVID-19, enrolled during active disease.

The chain employs TRBV27 and TRBJ1-1; 10 positions agree with TRBD1. V lost 5 bases, J lost 7 bases, and 10 bases stayed unmatched. CDR3 length: 15 residues. The V gene's germline CDR1 is MNHEY and CDR2 SMNVEV (reference sequence). The CDR3 sequence: CASSVLGQGGGEAFF. In nucleotides, the CDR3 is TGTGCCAGCAGTGTGCTCGGACAGGGGGGCGGTGAAGCTTTCTTT.

The chain combines TRBV7-9 with TRBJ1-1, with 8 nucleotides matching TRBD1. V lost 2 bases and J lost 4; bases outside the gene matches: 3. This CDR3 region has 14 residues. The germline CDR1 and CDR2 sequences are SEHNR and FQNEAQ (reference sequence). The CDR3 spells CASSLRTGTTEAFF. The CDR3 DNA is TGTGCCAGCAGCTTAAGGACAGGGACCACTGAAGCTTTCTTT.

The chain employs TRBV5-5 and TRBJ1-4; 11 nucleotides agree with TRBD1. The J segment lost 8 bases and the V segment lost 0 bases, leaving 3 bases of the junction unmatched. Germline CDR1 and CDR2: SGHKS and YYEKEE (reference sequence). The CDR3 runs to 15 residues. The CDR3 spells CASSLGDRGFEKLFF. The CDR3 DNA reads TGTGCCAGCAGCTTGGGGGACAGGGGGTTCGAAAAACTGTTTTTT.

This chain links TRBV3-1 (or the pseudogene TRBV3-2) with TRBJ1-3, with D hard to call. The CDR3 has 14 residues. V lost 5 bases and J 0 bases, leaving 8 bases between the germline ends. Germline loops: CDR1 LGHDT, CDR2 YNNKEL (reference sequence). The CDR3 region is CASSTGNSGNTIYF. As DNA, the CDR3 is TGTGCCAGCAGCACGGGGAACTCTGGAAACACCATATATTTT.

The V gene is TRBV7-9, the J gene TRBJ2-1; 9 bases match TRBD1. Germline trimming cut 5 bases from V and 0 bases from J; bases unmatched to any gene: 8. The CDR3 contains 17 residues. Germline V gene sequence: CDR1 SEHNR, CDR2 FQNEAQ (reference sequence). Here the CDR3 DNA reads TGTGCCAGCAGCGGGGACAGGGTTGGTCACTCCTACAATGAGCAGTTCTTC. Its protein is CASSGDRVGHSYNEQFF.

The chain employs TRBV2 and TRBJ2-4, with D possibly matching TRBD1 (6 bases). The CDR3 has 12 residues. Trimming pared 5 bases from V and 5 bases from J, leaving 7 bases between. Per the germline V gene, CDR1 is SNHLY and CDR2 is FYNNEI. This CDR3 is CASSYRENIQYF. CDR3 bases: TGTGCCAGCAGTTACAGGGAAAACATTCAGTACTTC.

The chain employs TRBV6-5 and TRBJ2-1, with D unresolved. The V end was cut by 0 bases, the J end by 2 bases, with 8 bases between. The CDR3 sequence is 15 residues long. Looked up from germline, CDR1 is MNHEY and CDR2 is SVGAGI. The CDR3 DNA is TGTGCCAGCAGTTACTCATTGGCAGCCTACAATGAGCAGTTCTTC. The encoded protein is CASSYSLAAYNEQFF.

The rearrangement links TRBV12-5 to TRBJ2-5; possibly TRBD2 for D (6 bases). V shed 5 bases and J shed 5 bases, with 15 bases lying between them. This CDR3 has 14 amino acids. Germline values: CDR1 LGHNT, CDR2 FRNRAP. The CDR3 loop is CASGTSGVGETQYF. The CDR3 coding sequence is TGTGCTAGTGGTACCTCGGGGGTGGGGGAGACCCAGTACTTC.

The chain has TRBV18 and TRBJ1-2, with TRBD1 identical over 7 bases. The CDR3 extends over 15 amino acids. CDR1 is KGHSH and CDR2 is LQKENI in the germline V gene. Trimming cost V 5 bases and J 9 bases; bases outside gene matches: 15. The CDR3 region has the DNA TGTGCCAGCTCATCGTCTTGGGACAGCGACTCTAGCTACACCTTC. Its translation is CASSSSWDSDSSYTF.

V gene TRBV4-1 combines with J gene TRBJ2-1; 9 nucleotides line up with TRBD1. V lost 1 base and J lost 6; bases outside the gene matches: 4. CDR1 and CDR2 (germline): MGHRA, YSYEKL. The CDR3 runs to 15 residues. The chain's CDR3 is CASSQVVQGANEQFF. The CDR3 DNA follows: TGCGCCAGCAGCCAAGTGGTACAGGGGGCCAATGAGCAGTTCTTC.

The CDR3: CASSKSSGSLEQFF. The CDR3 bases are TGTGCCAGTAGTAAATCTAGCGGGAGCCTTGAGCAGTTCTTC. This chain uses TRBV19 with TRBJ2-1; the match to TRBD2 covers 10 bases. Per the germline V gene, CDR1 is LNHDA and CDR2 is SQIVND (reference sequence). The CDR3 is made up of 14 amino acids. Trimming at V came to 4 bases and at J to 9 bases, leaving 6 bases not matched to a gene.

The V call is TRBV9, the J call TRBJ1-2, with 7 bases matching TRBD1. V lost 2 bases to trimming and J lost 6 bases; unmatched junction nucleotides: 1. This CDR3 has 12 amino acids. Germline CDR1 and CDR2: SGDLS and YYNGEE. The CDR3 sequence: CASSVTGNGYTF. The CDR3 DNA reads TGTGCCAGCAGCGTGACAGGGAATGGCTACACCTTC.

This clone was found once. The genes are TRBV6-2 or TRBV6-3 and TRBJ2-3; 15 positions match TRBD2. The CDR3 runs 18 residues. Per germline, CDR1 MNHEY and CDR2 SVGEGT. V trimming: 0 bases; J trimming: 3 bases; junction bases outside the gene matches: 4. CDR3 bases: TGTGCCAGCAGTTACTCTCCCGGGACTAGCGGGAGGACAGATACGCAGTATTTT. Amino acids: CASSYSPGTSGRTDTQYF.

V usage is TRBV5-1 and J usage is TRBJ2-2; 10 bases are shared with TRBD2. CDR3 length: 15 amino acids. The V gene end was trimmed by 3 bases and the J gene end by 5 bases; junction bases not matched to a gene: 4. From germline, CDR1 is SGHRS and CDR2 YFSETQ. In DNA, the CDR3 is TGCGCCAGCAGCTGGAGCGGGGGGGCGACCGGGGAGCTGTTTTTT. Its translation is CASSWSGGATGELFF.